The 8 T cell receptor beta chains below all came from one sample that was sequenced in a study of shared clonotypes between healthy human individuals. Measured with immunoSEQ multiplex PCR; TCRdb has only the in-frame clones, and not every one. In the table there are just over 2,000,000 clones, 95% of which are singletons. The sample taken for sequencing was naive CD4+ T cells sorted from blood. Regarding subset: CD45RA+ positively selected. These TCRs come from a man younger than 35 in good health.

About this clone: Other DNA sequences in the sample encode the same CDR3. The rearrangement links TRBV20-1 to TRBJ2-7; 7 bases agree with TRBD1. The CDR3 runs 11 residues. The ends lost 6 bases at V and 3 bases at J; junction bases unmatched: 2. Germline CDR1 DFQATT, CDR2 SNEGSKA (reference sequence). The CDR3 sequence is CSAGDSYEQYF. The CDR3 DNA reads TGCAGTGCCGGGGACAGCTACGAGCAGTACTTC.

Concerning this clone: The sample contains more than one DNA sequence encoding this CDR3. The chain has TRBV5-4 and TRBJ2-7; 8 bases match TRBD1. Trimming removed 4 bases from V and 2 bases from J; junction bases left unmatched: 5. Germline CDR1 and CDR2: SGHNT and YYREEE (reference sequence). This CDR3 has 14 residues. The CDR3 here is CASSPDRGPYEQYF. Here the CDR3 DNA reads TGTGCCAGCAGCCCCGACAGGGGACCCTACGAGCAGTACTTC.

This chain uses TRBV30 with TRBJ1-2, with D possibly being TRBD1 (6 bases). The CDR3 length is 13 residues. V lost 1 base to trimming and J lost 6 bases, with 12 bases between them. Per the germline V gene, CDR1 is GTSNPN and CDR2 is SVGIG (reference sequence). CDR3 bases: TGTGCCTGGAGTGGTGTTGGGGGCCATGGCTACACCTTC. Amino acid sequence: CAWSGVGGHGYTF.

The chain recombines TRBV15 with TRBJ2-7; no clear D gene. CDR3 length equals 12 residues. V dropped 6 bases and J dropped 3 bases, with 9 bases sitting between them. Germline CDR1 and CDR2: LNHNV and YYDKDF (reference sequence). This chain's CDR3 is CATSEDGYEQYF. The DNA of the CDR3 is TGTGCCACCAGTGAGGACGGCTACGAGCAGTACTTC.

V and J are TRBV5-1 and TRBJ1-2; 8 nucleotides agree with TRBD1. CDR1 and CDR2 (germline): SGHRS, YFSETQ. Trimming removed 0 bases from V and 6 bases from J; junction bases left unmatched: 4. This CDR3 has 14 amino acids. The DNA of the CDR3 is TGCGCCAGCAGCTTGGCAGGACAGGGTGATGGCTACACCTTC. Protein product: CASSLAGQGDGYTF.

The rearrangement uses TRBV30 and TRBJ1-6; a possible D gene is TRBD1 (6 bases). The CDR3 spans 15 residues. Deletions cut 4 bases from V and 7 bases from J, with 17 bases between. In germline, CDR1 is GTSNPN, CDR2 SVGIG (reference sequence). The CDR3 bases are TGTGCCTGGAAAATTGGCCAGGGGTACAATTCACCCCTCCACTTT. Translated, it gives CAWKIGQGYNSPLHF.

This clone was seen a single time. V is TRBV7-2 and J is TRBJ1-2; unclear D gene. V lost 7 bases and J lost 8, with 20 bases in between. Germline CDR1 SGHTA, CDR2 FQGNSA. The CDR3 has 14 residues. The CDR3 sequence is CASTYMSLGSGYTF. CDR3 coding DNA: TGTGCCAGCACCTATATGAGCCTCGGAAGCGGCTACACCTTC.

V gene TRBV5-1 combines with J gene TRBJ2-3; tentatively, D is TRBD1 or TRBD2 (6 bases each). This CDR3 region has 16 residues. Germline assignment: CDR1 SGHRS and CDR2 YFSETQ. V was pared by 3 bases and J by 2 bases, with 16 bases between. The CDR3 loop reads CASSYGGLTDTDTQYF. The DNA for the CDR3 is TGCGCCAGCAGCTACGGGGGCCTGACCGACACAGATACGCAGTATTTT. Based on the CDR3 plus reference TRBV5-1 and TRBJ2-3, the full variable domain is KAGVTQTPRYLIKTRGQQVTLSCSPISGHRSVSWYQQTPGQGLQFLFEYFSETQRNKGNFPGRFSGRQFSNSRSEMNVSTLELGDSALYLCASSYGGLTDTDTQYFGPGTRLTVL.